The sequence of this TCR beta chain was determined in a study of identical twins. A single record per CDR3 protein comes from TCRdb applying MiXCR to the 5' RACE reads. The table records around 530,000 distinct CDR3 sequences, roughly 15% of them present only once. This clonotype was counted only a few times. The same sample was also used in a study of yellow fever vaccine responses in identical twins.

The receptor's source is a woman aged 18 to 35 in good health. Specimen: CD4+ T cells sorted from blood.

The CDR3 region is CASSWTGDTGELFF. The CDR3 region has the DNA TGCGCCAGCTCGTGGACAGGGGACACCGGGGAGCTGTTTTTT. The chain links TRBV5-1 to TRBJ2-2; 9 positions match TRBD1. V lost 7 bases and J lost 3; bases outside the gene matches: 4. CDR3 size: 14 residues. Germline CDR1 SGHRS, CDR2 YFSETQ. The full variable domain, rest sourced from reference TRBV5-1 and TRBJ2-2, is KAGVTQTPRYLIKTRGQQVTLSCSPISGHRSVSWYQQTPGQGLQFLFEYFSETQRNKGNFPGRFSGRQFSNSRSEMNVSTLELGDSALYLCASSWTGDTGELFFGEGSRLTVL.